These 4 T cell receptor beta chains originate from one sample sequenced in a study of shared clonotypes between healthy human individuals. Here immunoSEQ multiplex PCR was the method, and the copy in TCRdb shows in-frame clones only, minus some. This sample has about 700,000 clones, with around 90% found just once. Positively selected for CCR7, the CD45RO-negative cells used as naive CD8 cells excluded terminally differentiated effector memory CD45RA+ cells. The sequenced material came from naive CD8+ T cells sorted from blood. The source of these receptors is a man aged 25-40 years in good health.

The CDR3 is CASSYDSGEQYF. The CDR3 DNA sequence: TGTGCCAGCAGTTATGATAGTGGCGAGCAGTACTTC. V gene TRBV27 combines with J gene TRBJ2-7, with D unclear. The CDR3 consists of 12 residues. Deletions cut 4 bases from V and 6 bases from J, with 10 bases between. CDR1 MNHEY and CDR2 SMNVEV come from the germline V gene (reference sequence).

The CDR3 DNA reads as TGTGCCAGCAGGGGACAGGGGGCCACTGAAGCTTTCTTT. Translating it yields CASRGQGATEAFF. The chain employs TRBV7-9 and TRBJ1-1; 12 bases match TRBD1. The CDR3 sequence is 13 residues long. CDR1 and CDR2 (germline): SEHNR, FQNEAQ (reference sequence). Germline trimming cut 6 bases from V and 4 bases from J; bases unmatched to any gene: 0.

V gene TRBV13 combines with J gene TRBJ2-7, with D perhaps TRBD2 (5 bases). Germline lookup yields CDR1 PRHDT and CDR2 FYEKMQ (reference sequence). The CDR3 runs to 15 residues. V was pared by 1 base and J by 3 bases, with 13 bases between. The CDR3 spells CASSLAAAAVYEQYF. CDR3 nucleotide sequence: TGTGCCAGCAGCTTAGCAGCAGCGGCAGTCTACGAGCAGTACTTC.

J is TRBJ1-5 and V is TRBV10-3; D perhaps matches TRBD1 (6 bases). Germline CDR1 and CDR2: ENHRY and SYGVKD. This CDR3 has 14 residues. The V and J ends lost 10 bases and 4 bases respectively, with 17 bases between them. CDR3 protein: CATSGGGLNQPQHF. As DNA, the CDR3 is TGTGCCACATCTGGGGGGGGGCTAAATCAGCCCCAGCATTTT.